This entry concerns a single TCR beta chain. Clones were read by immunoSEQ multiplex PCR, and TCRdb kept only the in-frame ones, dropping some. In the table there are more than 95,000 clones, roughly 72% of which are singletons. Germline V gene sequence: CDR1 SEHNR, CDR2 FQNEAQ (reference sequence). The CDR3 length is 15 residues. Losses at the gene ends were 3 bases for V and 3 bases for J; bases not matched to a gene: 5. This sample was taken from a study of blood T cell repertoires in COVID-19. Study-level background: T cells, B-cell-depleted T cells, or PBMCs provided the cDNA or gDNA that served as material.

The sample taken for sequencing was peripheral blood. This TCR was recovered from a man aged 55 to 70 with acute or convalescent COVID-19. The chain recombines TRBV7-9 with TRBJ2-1, with 7 bases lining up with TRBD2. This CDR3 reads CASSLTGTIYNEQFF. The DNA for the CDR3 is TGTGCCAGCAGCTTGACCGGGACTATCTACAATGAGCAGTTCTTC.